This T cell receptor beta chain stems from a study of blood T cell repertoires in COVID-19 (dated by TCRdb to 2019 to 2021). For the study in its entirety: Collaborator samples came from the United States, Italy and Spain and covered acute and convalescent phases of COVID-19. Where available, HLA class I and class II types were obtained from metadata supplied by the sample provider rather than from assay-based typing. The prospective study material was composed of cDNA or gDNA derived from T cells, B-cell-depleted T cells, or PBMCs. Samples came from the ongoing ImmuneRACE study (first 160 participants) plus 1,254 subjects from 6 global collaborators. The dataset comprised deeply sampled blood TCRbeta repertoires from subjects exposed to, actively infected with, or recovered from COVID-19. The sample metadata nearly always contained a de-identified subject ID, COVID-19 status, age in years and sex. The repertoires were released in a freely available public database intended as a resource for research on the immune response to SARS-CoV-2.

Results and caveats for the whole study, not just this receptor: How much clinical and demographic metadata was included differed by source and by participant, and the metadata was provided uncurated.

Each collaborating institution followed its own protocols to collect whole blood in K2EDTA tubes. For TCRbeta analysis, collaborators shipped samples as frozen whole blood, isolated PBMCs, or DNA extracted from either of those sample types. The CDR3 spans 18 residues, from the cysteine through the phenylalanine. Only the CDR3 DNA stays, 54 bases, in frame from base 1. Compared with germline, V lacks 3 bases and J lacks 0 bases; bases without a gene match: 8. The germline V gene (reference sequence) specifies SGHNT as CDR1 and YYREEE as CDR2. The immunoSEQ Assay, a bias-controlled multiplex PCR, was used to amplify TCRbeta CDR3 regions from genomic DNA. Regarding the original processing steps: The number of nucleated cells in each sample was estimated by amplification of reference gene primers within the assay. To quantify the absolute abundance of each unique TCRbeta CDR3 rearrangement, sequence reads were collapsed and filtered. Productive Simpson clonality was computed per sample as the square root of Simpson's diversity index over productive rearrangements. In its TCRdb copy, this immuneACCESS table keeps in-frame sequences only and misses some clones. Where compared with another copy, unresolved V genes explain less than half of these, and the others have no known cause. The V and J calls and clone size come from that table; D and trimming were worked out from the DNA. This sample comprises about 130,000 clones, roughly 83% of them detected only once. The top ten hold roughly 15% of the sample.

To note about this clone: It lacks a known antigen. No per-base quality is available; no much larger clone lies one base away.

Here the chain combines TRBV5-4 and TRBJ2-3, with 12 bases matching TRBD2. The specimen sequenced was peripheral blood. This receptor was obtained from a woman aged 50 to 65 with acute or convalescent COVID-19. The sequenced DNA: TGTGCCAGCAGCTCAGGACTAGCGGGGTTTATTAGCACAGATACGCAGTATTTT. Its protein product is CASSSGLAGFISTDTQYF.